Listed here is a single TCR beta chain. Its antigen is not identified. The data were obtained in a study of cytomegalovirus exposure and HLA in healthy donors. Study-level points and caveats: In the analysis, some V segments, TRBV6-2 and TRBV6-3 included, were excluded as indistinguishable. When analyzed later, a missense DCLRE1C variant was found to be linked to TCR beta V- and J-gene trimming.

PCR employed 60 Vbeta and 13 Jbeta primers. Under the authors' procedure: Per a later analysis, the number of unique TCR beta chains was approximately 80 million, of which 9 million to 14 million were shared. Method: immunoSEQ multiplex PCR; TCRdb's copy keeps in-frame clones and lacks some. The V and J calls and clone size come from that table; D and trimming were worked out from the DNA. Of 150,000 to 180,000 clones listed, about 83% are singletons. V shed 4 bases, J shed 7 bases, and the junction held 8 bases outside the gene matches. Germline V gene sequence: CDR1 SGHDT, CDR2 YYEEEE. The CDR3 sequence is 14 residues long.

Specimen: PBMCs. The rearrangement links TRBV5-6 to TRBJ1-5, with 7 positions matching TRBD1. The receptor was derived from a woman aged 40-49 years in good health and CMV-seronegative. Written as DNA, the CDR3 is TGTGCCAGCAGCCTGGGGACAGCTGACCAGCCCCAGCATTTT. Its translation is CASSLGTADQPQHF.